The clone carrying this T cell receptor beta chain was seen only a few times. This entry comes from a study of T cell changes during pregnancy in multiple sclerosis. TCRdb keeps only in-frame clones here, not all; method: immunoSEQ multiplex PCR. The sample has around 75,000 clones, roughly nine tenths seen once. The sequence was obtained from a female donor in good health, enrolled as a control in a pregnancy study. Here the sequenced sample was CD4+ T cells from peripheral blood mononuclear cells, taken in the third trimester of pregnancy.

DNA of the CDR3: TGTGCCTTACGGGACAGGACCCTATATGGCTACACCTTC. Its protein product is CALRDRTLYGYTF. The V gene is TRBV6-6, the J gene TRBJ1-2; 8 bases fit TRBD1. The CDR3 covers 13 residues. The V segment lost 11 bases and the J segment 5 bases; nucleotides outside the gene matches: 10. The germline V gene has CDR1 MNHNY and CDR2 SVGAGI (reference sequence).